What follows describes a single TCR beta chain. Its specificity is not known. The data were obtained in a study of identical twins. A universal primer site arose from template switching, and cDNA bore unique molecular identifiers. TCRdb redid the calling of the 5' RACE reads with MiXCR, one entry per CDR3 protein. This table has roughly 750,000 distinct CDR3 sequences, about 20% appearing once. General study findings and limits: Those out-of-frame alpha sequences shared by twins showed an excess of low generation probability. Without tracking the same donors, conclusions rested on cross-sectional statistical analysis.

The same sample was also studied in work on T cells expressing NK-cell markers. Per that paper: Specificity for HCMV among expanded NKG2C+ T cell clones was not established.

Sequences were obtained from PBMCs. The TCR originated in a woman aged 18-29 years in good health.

CDR3 sequence: CASTSDPPRTVNTEAFF. The CDR3, as DNA: TGTGCCAGCACGTCCGACCCGCCCAGGACAGTGAACACTGAAGCTTTCTTT. The chain carries TRBV12-3 or TRBV12-4 and TRBJ1-1, with D possibly being TRBD1 (6 bases). V lost 7 bases and J 0 bases, leaving 21 bases between the germline ends. The CDR3 is made up of 17 amino acids.